A single sample gave rise to the 25 T cell receptor beta chains below, sequenced in a study of blood T cell repertoires in COVID-19. Here immunoSEQ multiplex PCR was the method, and the copy in TCRdb shows in-frame clones only, minus some. Of over 200,000 clones in the sample, about 85% were seen once. Specimen: PBMCs or T cells enriched from blood (not recorded which). The receptors originated from a young man who had recovered from COVID-19.

This chain uses TRBV19 with TRBJ1-3; no firm D call. Per the germline V gene, CDR1 is LNHDA and CDR2 is SQIVND (reference sequence). Trimming removed 7 bases at V and 4 bases at J, with 14 bases between. The CDR3 contains 14 residues. The CDR3, as DNA: TGTGCCAGTACCCTGACGGAGCTGGGAAACACCATATATTTT. It yields the protein CASTLTELGNTIYF.

The V and J genes are TRBV6-2 or TRBV6-3 and TRBJ1-1, with D perhaps TRBD1 (5 bases). V was pared by 6 bases and J by 6 bases, with 29 bases between. CDR1 and CDR2 (germline): MNHEY, SVGEGT. The CDR3 totals 18 residues. The CDR3 region is CASSRSSLRLGAIAEAFF. DNA for the CDR3: TGTGCCAGCAGCCGATCCTCTCTTAGGTTAGGGGCGATCGCTGAAGCTTTCTTT.

The chain combines TRBV7-9 with TRBJ1-1, with a weak D call TRBD1 (5 bases). This CDR3 region has 14 residues. CDR1 SEHNR and CDR2 FQNEAQ come from the germline V gene (reference sequence). V lost 5 bases, J lost 3 bases, and 13 bases lay in between. CDR3 protein: CASSLPSGHTEAFF. In nucleotides, the CDR3 is TGTGCCAGCAGCCTACCCTCAGGGCACACTGAAGCTTTCTTT.

The chain recombines TRBV10-3 with TRBJ2-1; weak D call: TRBD2 (5 bases). CDR3 length equals 13 residues. Trimming stripped 4 bases from V and 4 bases from J, with 8 bases between. CDR1 and CDR2 (germline): ENHRY, SYGVKD. The CDR3 DNA follows: TGTGCCATCAGTGGGACTTCTTACAATGAGCAGTTCTTC. Its protein product is CAISGTSYNEQFF.

V is TRBV4-3 and J is TRBJ2-1; D is perhaps TRBD1 (5 bases). This CDR3 region has 14 residues. Trimming left V 4 bases short and J 4 bases short, with 11 bases between. CDR1 and CDR2 (germline): LGHNA, YSLEER. CDR3 DNA: TGCGCCAGCAGCCCACCCCAGGGATACAATGAGCAGTTCTTC. This gives the protein CASSPPQGYNEQFF.

Only a few counts were recorded for this clone. CDR3 in amino acids: CSVGQGIRQPQHF. The CDR3 coding sequence is TGCAGCGTGGGACAGGGGATCAGGCAGCCCCAGCATTTT. The chain recombines TRBV29-1 with TRBJ1-5; 10 bases align to TRBD1. The CDR3 spans 13 residues. Per the germline V gene, CDR1 is SQVTM and CDR2 is ANQGSEA. V gave up 6 bases and J gave up 7 bases; unmatched junction bases: 6.

This rearrangement joins TRBV5-8 to TRBJ1-5; a possible D gene is TRBD1 (5 bases). Germline lookup yields CDR1 SGHTS and CDR2 YDEGEE. Trimming took off 0 bases at V and 7 bases at J, with 14 bases between the two ends. This CDR3 contains 15 residues. The CDR3 loop is CASSLDGSWGQPQHF. CDR3 in DNA: TGTGCCAGCAGCTTGGACGGGAGCTGGGGGCAGCCCCAGCATTTT. The entire variable domain, with the rest obtained from reference TRBV5-8 and TRBJ1-5, is as follows: EAGVTQSPTHLIKTRGQQATLRCSPISGHTSVYWYQQALGLGLQFLLWYDEGEERNRGNFPPRFSGRQFPNYSSELNVNALELEDSALYLCASSLDGSWGQPQHFGDGTRLSIL.

This clone appeared a few times. The genes are TRBV19 and TRBJ1-1; D unresolved. Trimming stripped 7 bases from V and 1 base from J, with 19 bases between. This CDR3 comprises 16 residues. CDR1 and CDR2 from the germline V gene are LNHDA and SQIVND (reference sequence). CDR3 sequence: CASTSRGGSRNTEAFF. The CDR3 coding sequence is TGTGCCAGTACCTCTCGAGGTGGCAGCAGGAACACTGAAGCTTTCTTT.

The chain combines TRBV5-1 with TRBJ2-7; tentatively, D is TRBD1 (6 bases). This CDR3 region has 13 residues. From germline, CDR1 is SGHRS and CDR2 YFSETQ. With 5 bases removed from V and 3 bases from J, the gap between germline ends came to 12 bases. CDR3: CASSRSGVYEQYF. CDR3 bases: TGCGCCAGCAGTCGCTCAGGGGTCTACGAGCAGTACTTC.

The chain employs TRBV29-1 and TRBJ1-1; D is uncertain. The V and J ends lost 4 bases and 7 bases respectively, with 13 bases between them. This CDR3 has 12 amino acids. The germline V gene has CDR1 SQVTM and CDR2 ANQGSEA. The CDR3 sequence is CSVVGAGVEAFF. The DNA for the CDR3 is TGCAGCGTTGTGGGTGCCGGGGTTGAAGCTTTCTTT.

V is TRBV19 and J is TRBJ2-5, with TRBD1 matching over 10 bases. Trimming removed 10 bases from V and 5 bases from J; junction bases left unmatched: 10. The germline gives CDR1 LNHDA, CDR2 SQIVND (reference sequence). This CDR3 spans 14 amino acids. The CDR3 DNA sequence: TGTGCCACCAAGAGACAGGGGGCCTGGGAGACCCAGTACTTC. This codes for CATKRQGAWETQYF.

This sequence joins TRBV24-1 and TRBJ2-1; a possible D gene is TRBD2 (5 bases). The ends were cut back, 4 bases at V and 6 bases at J, with 12 bases in the middle. Germline V gene data show CDR1 as KGHDR and CDR2 as SFDVKD. The CDR3 contains 14 residues. The DNA for the CDR3 is TGTGCCACCAGTGAACCGATGGGAGCCAATGAGCAGTTCTTC. It translates to CATSEPMGANEQFF.

The chain is built from TRBV7-2 and TRBJ1-2; D gene uncertain. The CDR3 sequence is 13 residues long. Germline assignment: CDR1 SGHTA and CDR2 FQGNSA. V lost 0 bases, J lost 13 bases, and 15 bases lay in between. The CDR3 DNA is TGTGCCAGCAGCTTAGCTGAGGGCCCTAAGGCCACCTTC. Translating gives CASSLAEGPKATF.

Turning to this clone: The sample contains more than one DNA sequence encoding this CDR3. The genes are TRBV18 and TRBJ2-2; 11 nucleotides align to TRBD2. With V trimmed by 3 bases and J by 6 bases, 6 bases remained unmatched. Germline-derived CDR1 and CDR2 are KGHSH and LQKENI. The CDR3 totals 16 residues. CDR3 sequence: CASSPPSGGPAGELFF. In nucleotides, the CDR3 is TGTGCCAGCTCACCCCCTAGCGGGGGGCCAGCCGGGGAGCTGTTTTTT.

The chain couples TRBV10-2 to TRBJ2-2; D possibly corresponds to TRBD2 (5 bases). The CDR3 covers 14 residues. The ends were cut back, 4 bases at V and 7 bases at J, with 13 bases in the middle. Per germline, CDR1 WSHSY and CDR2 SAAADI. The CDR3, as DNA: TGCGCCAGCAGTGTGAGAGGGAAAGACGGGGAGCTGTTTTTT. Encoded protein: CASSVRGKDGELFF.

The chain couples TRBV10-1 to TRBJ2-7; 9 bases fit TRBD1. Germline CDR1 WNHNN, CDR2 SYGVQD (reference sequence). This CDR3 has 13 residues. The V segment lost 10 bases and the J segment 0 bases; nucleotides outside the gene matches: 4. CDR3 bases: TGCGCCATCGGACAGGGGAGCTCCTACGAGCAGTACTTC. Encoded protein: CAIGQGSSYEQYF.

V and J are TRBV11-2 and TRBJ2-1; D is perhaps TRBD2 (5 bases). CDR1 and CDR2 (germline): SGHAT, FQNNGV. The CDR3 loop spans 14 amino acids. The V end was cut by 3 bases, the J end by 6 bases, with 12 bases between. The CDR3 loop reads CASSLTGNRNEQFF. The CDR3 nucleotides are TGTGCCAGCAGCTTGACCGGGAATCGCAATGAGCAGTTCTTC. Supplemented by reference TRBV11-2 and TRBJ2-1, the full variable domain reads EAGVAQSPRYKIIEKRQSVAFWCNPISGHATLYWYQQILGQGPKLLIQFQNNGVVDDSQLPKDRFSAERLKGVDSTLKIQPAKLEDSAVYLCASSLTGNRNEQFFGPGTRLTVL.

This chain connects TRBV23-1 to TRBJ1-6, with D possibly matching TRBD1 (6 bases). TRBV23-1 is an ORF, with its function uncertain. This CDR3 is built from 17 residues. The V end was cut by 1 base, the J end by 9 bases, with 19 bases between. CDR3 sequence (DNA): TGCGCCAGCAGTCAATTCGTTACCGGGACAAATGGTTCACCCCTCCACTTT. This encodes CASSQFVTGTNGSPLHF.

This CDR3 is CASRPGGSYNEQFF. The CDR3 DNA reads as TGTGCCAGCAGGCCCGGGGGGTCCTACAATGAGCAGTTCTTC. This rearrangement joins TRBV2 to TRBJ2-1; 7 bases fit TRBD2. The CDR3 contains 14 residues. J lost 1 base, V lost 6 bases, and 3 bases had no gene match. Germline V gene data show CDR1 as SNHLY and CDR2 as FYNNEI.

This clone appeared once. V is TRBV4-2 and J is TRBJ2-2; no definite D call. The CDR3 is made up of 14 amino acids. V was shortened by 6 bases and J by 3 bases, with 11 bases between the two germline ends. The germline CDR1 and CDR2 sequences are LGHNA and YNFKEQ. The chain's CDR3 is CASRWSSDTGELFF. The CDR3 DNA is TGTGCCAGCAGATGGTCTAGTGACACCGGGGAGCTGTTTTTT.

This chain joins TRBV27 and TRBJ1-4; 8 positions match TRBD1. The germline V gene encodes CDR1 MNHEY and CDR2 SMNVEV (reference sequence). The length of the CDR3 is 18 residues. Germline trimming cut 5 bases from V and 4 bases from J; bases unmatched to any gene: 15. This CDR3 is CASSGFGTGPIINEKLFF. The CDR3 DNA is TGTGCCAGCAGTGGTTTCGGGACAGGCCCGATCATTAATGAAAAACTGTTTTTT.

The chain links TRBV23-1 to TRBJ1-5; 7 bases map to TRBD1. TRBV23-1 is identified as an open reading frame with a role that is uncertain. Unmatched junction bases numbered 11, after V lost 4 bases and J lost 2 bases. The CDR3 is 17 amino acids. The CDR3 protein is CASSPEDRPKGNQPQHF. The DNA of the CDR3 is TGCGCCAGCAGTCCAGAGGACAGGCCCAAAGGCAATCAGCCCCAGCATTTT.

This chain links TRBV9 with TRBJ1-2; the D is unclear. There are 13 residues in the CDR3. Trimming shortened V by 5 bases and J by 8 bases, and 16 bases separated the two germline ends. Germline assignment: CDR1 SGDLS and CDR2 YYNGEE. The CDR3 protein is CASRSMGPEGYTF. The CDR3 DNA sequence: TGTGCCAGCAGGTCCATGGGCCCCGAAGGCTACACCTTC.

The rearrangement joins TRBV29-1 to TRBJ2-7; D may be TRBD1 (6 bases). This CDR3 is built from 13 residues. Trimming shortened V by 7 bases and J by 3 bases, and 16 bases separated the two germline ends. Germline V gene lookup returns CDR1 SQVTM and CDR2 ANQGSEA. The CDR3 bases are TGCAGCGCCTGGGACATGGATCACTACGAGCAGTACTTC. Protein sequence: CSAWDMDHYEQYF.

The J gene is TRBJ2-7, the V gene TRBV25-1, with D possibly being TRBD1 (6 bases). Germline CDR1 reads MGHDK; CDR2 reads SYGVNS. The CDR3 runs 16 residues. V lost 2 bases and J 9 bases, leaving 23 bases between the germline ends. The DNA of the CDR3 is TGTGCCAGCAGTGAAGGTTTCGGTCGGCAGGGGAGAGTGCAGTACTTC. Translation: CASSEGFGRQGRVQYF.